This T cell receptor beta chain was recovered during a study of PD-1 blockade in classical Hodgkin lymphoma. At the level of the study: Patients got intravenous nivolumab 3 mg/kg every 2 weeks. Study findings and constraints: There was a significant rise in CD4+ TCR diversity by C4D1, with no such rise for CD8+. Nivolumab initiated under 1 year post-ASCT led to patient exclusion. According to reports, newly diagnosed patients had lower baseline TCR diversity than healthy donors, and relapsed/refractory patients had lower baseline TCR diversity still.

This table comes from immunoSEQ multiplex PCR, and its TCRdb copy is limited to in-frame clones, with some not included. The table lists tens of thousands of clones, about 71% of them singletons. The patients all showed relapse after autologous stem cell transplantation, while their brentuximab vedotin exposure varied. The CDR3 sequence is 16 residues long. V was cut by 5 bases and J by 2 bases, with 15 bases left in between. The germline gives CDR1 SGHVS, CDR2 FNYEAQ. This clone was seen just once. The antigen is unknown. This receptor was identified in a human donor with classical Hodgkin lymphoma. Sequenced material: peripheral blood mononuclear cells (PBMCs), taken at baseline. The rearrangement joins TRBV7-6 to TRBJ2-2, with D perhaps matching TRBD2 (7 bases). The CDR3 bases are TGTGCCAGCAGCGCCCGTGGGGGGGGCAACACCGGGGAGCTGTTTTTT. Translated: CASSARGGGNTGELFF.